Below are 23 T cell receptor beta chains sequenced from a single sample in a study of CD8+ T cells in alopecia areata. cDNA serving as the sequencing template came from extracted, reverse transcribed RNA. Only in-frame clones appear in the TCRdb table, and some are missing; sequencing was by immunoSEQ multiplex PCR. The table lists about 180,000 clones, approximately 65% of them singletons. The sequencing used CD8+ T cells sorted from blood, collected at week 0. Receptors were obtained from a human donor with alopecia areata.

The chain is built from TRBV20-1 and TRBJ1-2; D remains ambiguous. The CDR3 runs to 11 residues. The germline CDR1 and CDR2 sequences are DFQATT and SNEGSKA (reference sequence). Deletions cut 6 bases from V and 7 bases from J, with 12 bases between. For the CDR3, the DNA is TGCAGTGCCACGCGGACGGGTGGCTACACCTTC. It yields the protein CSATRTGGYTF.

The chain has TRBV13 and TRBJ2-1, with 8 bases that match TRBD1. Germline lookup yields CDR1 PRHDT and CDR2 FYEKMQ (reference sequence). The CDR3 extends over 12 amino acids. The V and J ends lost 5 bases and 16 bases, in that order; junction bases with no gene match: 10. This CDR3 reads CASSPGRQGFFF. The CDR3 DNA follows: TGTGCCAGCAGCCCCGGAAGACAGGGGTTTTTCTTC.

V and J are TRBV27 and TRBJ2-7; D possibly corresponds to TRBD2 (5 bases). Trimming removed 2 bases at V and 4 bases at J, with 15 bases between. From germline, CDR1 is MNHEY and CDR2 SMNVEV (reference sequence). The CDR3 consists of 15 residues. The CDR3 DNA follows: TGTGCCAGCAGTTTAAGCCCCGAGGGTCTATACGAGCAGTACTTC. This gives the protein CASSLSPEGLYEQYF.

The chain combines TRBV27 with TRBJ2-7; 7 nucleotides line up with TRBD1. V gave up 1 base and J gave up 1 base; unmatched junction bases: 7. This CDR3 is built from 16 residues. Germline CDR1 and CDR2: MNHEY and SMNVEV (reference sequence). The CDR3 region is CASSLYSGQTSYEQYF. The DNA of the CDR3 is TGTGCCAGCAGTTTATATTCGGGACAGACGTCCTACGAGCAGTACTTC.

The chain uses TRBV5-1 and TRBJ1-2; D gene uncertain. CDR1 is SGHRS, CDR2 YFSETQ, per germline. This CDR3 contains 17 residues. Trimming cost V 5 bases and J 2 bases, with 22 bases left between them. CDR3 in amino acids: CASRLSGEARVNYGYTF. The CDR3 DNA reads TGCGCCAGCAGGCTGAGCGGGGAAGCTAGGGTGAACTATGGCTACACCTTC.

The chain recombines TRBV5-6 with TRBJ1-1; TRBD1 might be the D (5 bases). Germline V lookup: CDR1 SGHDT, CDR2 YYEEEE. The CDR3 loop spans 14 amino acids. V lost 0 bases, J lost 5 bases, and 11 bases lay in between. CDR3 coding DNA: TGTGCCAGCAGCTTGGCTGACAGTATAACTGAAGCTTTCTTT. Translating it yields CASSLADSITEAFF.

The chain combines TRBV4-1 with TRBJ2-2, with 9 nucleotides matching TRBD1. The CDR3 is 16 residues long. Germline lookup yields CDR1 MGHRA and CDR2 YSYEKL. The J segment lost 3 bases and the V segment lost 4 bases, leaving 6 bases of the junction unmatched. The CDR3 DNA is TGCGCCAGCAGCCTCTATGGACAGGGGTACACCGGGGAGCTGTTTTTT. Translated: CASSLYGQGYTGELFF.

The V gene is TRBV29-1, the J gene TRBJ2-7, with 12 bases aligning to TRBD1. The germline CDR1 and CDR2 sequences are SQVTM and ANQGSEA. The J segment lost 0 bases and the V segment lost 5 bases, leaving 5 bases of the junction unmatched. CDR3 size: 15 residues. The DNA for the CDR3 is TGCAGCGTTAAGGGGACAGGGGGCGCCTCCTACGAGCAGTACTTC. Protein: CSVKGTGGASYEQYF.

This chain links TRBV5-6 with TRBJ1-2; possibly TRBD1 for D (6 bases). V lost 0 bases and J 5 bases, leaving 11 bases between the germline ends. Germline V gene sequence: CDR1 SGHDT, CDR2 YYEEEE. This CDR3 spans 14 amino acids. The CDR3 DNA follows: TGTGCCAGCAGCTTGGGGCAGGGGTGGTATGGCTACACCTTC. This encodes CASSLGQGWYGYTF.

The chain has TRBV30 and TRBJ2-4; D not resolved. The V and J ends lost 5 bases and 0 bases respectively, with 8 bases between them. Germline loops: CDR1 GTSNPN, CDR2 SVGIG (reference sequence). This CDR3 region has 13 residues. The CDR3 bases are TGTGCCTGGGGGGATTTAGCCAAAAACATTCAGTACTTC. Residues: CAWGDLAKNIQYF.

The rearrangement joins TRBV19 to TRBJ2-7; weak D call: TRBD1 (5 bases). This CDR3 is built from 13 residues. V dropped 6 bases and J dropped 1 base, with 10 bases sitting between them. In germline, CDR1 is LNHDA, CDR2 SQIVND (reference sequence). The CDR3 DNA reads TGTGCCAGTAGCCCACGACAGTCCTACGAGCAGTACTTC. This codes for CASSPRQSYEQYF.

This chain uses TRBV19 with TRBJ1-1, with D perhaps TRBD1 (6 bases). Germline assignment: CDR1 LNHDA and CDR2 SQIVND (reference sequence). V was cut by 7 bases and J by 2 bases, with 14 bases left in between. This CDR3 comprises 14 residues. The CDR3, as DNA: TGTGCCAGTACCATGACAGGAGCCAACACTGAAGCTTTCTTT. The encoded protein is CASTMTGANTEAFF. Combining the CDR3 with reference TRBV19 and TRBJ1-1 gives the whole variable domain DGGITQSPKYLFRKEGQNVTLSCEQNLNHDAMYWYRQDPGQGLRLIYYSQIVNDFQKGDIAEGYSVSREKKESFPLTVTSAQKNPTAFYLCASTMTGANTEAFFGQGTRLTVV.

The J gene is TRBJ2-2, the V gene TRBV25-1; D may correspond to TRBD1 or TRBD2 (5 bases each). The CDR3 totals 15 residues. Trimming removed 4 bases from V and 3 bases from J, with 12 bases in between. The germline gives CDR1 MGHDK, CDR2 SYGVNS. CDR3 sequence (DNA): TGTGCCAGCAGTGGAACCGGGACCTACACCGGGGAGCTGTTTTTT. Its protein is CASSGTGTYTGELFF.

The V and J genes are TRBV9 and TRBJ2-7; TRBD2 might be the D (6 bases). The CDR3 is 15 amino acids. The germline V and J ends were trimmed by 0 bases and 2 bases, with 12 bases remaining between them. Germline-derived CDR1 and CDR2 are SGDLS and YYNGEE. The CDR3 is CASSVEEGRTYEQYF. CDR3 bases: TGTGCCAGCAGCGTAGAGGAGGGAAGAACCTACGAGCAGTACTTC.

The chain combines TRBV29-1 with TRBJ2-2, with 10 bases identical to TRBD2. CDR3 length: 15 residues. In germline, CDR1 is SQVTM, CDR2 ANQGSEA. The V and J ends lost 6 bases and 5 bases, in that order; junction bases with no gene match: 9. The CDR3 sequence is CSVPSSGGATGELFF. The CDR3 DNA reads TGCAGCGTGCCCTCGAGCGGGGGGGCGACCGGGGAGCTGTTTTTT.

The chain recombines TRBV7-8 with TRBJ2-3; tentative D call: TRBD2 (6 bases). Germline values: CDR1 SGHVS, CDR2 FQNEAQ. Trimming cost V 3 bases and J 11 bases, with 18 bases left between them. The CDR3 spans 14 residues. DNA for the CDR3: TGTGCCAGCAGCTTGACTAGGAGGGCCCGCGGGCAGTATTTT. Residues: CASSLTRRARGQYF.

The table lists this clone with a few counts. CDR3: CASSDRDNYNEQFF. CDR3 sequence (DNA): TGTGCCAGCAGCGACCGGGACAACTACAATGAGCAGTTCTTC. The chain carries TRBV7-9 and TRBJ2-1; possible D gene TRBD1, 6 bases. Germline values: CDR1 SEHNR, CDR2 FQNEAQ (reference sequence). The germline V and J ends were trimmed by 5 bases and 3 bases, with 11 bases remaining between them. The CDR3 is made up of 14 amino acids.

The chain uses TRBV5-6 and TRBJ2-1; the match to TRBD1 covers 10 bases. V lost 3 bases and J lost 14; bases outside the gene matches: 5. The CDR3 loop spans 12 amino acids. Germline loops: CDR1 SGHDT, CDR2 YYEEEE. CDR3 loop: CASSSGQGKKFF. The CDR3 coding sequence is TGTGCCAGCAGCTCGGGACAGGGGAAAAAGTTCTTC.

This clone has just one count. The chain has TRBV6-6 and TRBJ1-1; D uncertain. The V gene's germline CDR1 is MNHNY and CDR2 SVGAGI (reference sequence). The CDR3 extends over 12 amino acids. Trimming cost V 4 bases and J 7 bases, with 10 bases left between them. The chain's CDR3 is CASSSGRIEAFF. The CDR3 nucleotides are TGTGCCAGCAGTTCAGGACGGATTGAAGCTTTCTTT.

CDR3 bases: TGTGCCAGCAGTGATGGGGTGAACACTGAAGCTTTCTTT. Protein sequence: CASSDGVNTEAFF. This rearrangement joins TRBV2 to TRBJ1-1, with no clear D. Trimming stripped 3 bases from V and 0 bases from J, with 5 bases between. The CDR3 is made up of 13 amino acids. Germline CDR1 and CDR2: SNHLY and FYNNEI.

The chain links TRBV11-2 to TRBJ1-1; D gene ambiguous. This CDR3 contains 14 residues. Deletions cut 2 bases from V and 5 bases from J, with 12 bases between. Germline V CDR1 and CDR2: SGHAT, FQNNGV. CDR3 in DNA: TGTGCCAGCAGCTTACTAAACTGGAGGACTGAAGCTTTCTTT. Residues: CASSLLNWRTEAFF.

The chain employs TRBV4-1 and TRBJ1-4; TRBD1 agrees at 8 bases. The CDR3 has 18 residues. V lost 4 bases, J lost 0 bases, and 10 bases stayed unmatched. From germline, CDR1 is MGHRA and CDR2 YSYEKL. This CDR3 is CASSLRTGLIATNEKLFF. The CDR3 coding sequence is TGCGCCAGCAGCCTGAGGACAGGGTTAATTGCAACTAATGAAAAACTGTTTTTT.

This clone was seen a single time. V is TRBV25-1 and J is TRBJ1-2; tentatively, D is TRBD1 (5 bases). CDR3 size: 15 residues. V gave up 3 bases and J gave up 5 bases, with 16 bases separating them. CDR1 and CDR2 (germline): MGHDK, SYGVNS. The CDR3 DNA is TGTGCCAGCAGTGAGCCTGGGGTCGGGGGGTATGGCTACACCTTC. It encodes CASSEPGVGGYGYTF.